This T cell receptor beta chain was recovered during a study of T cell responses to AZD1222 COVID-19 vaccine. Notes on this clone: Antigen: not known.

Clones were sequenced by immunoSEQ multiplex PCR, and TCRdb holds only the in-frame ones, with some missing. The sample records about 83,000 clones, 70% to 90% being singletons. Germline lookup yields CDR1 GTSNPN and CDR2 SVGIG (reference sequence). The V gene end was trimmed by 4 bases and the J gene end by 9 bases; junction bases not matched to a gene: 9. This CDR3 has 14 residues. Study-level findings and limits: There were vaccine-associated CD4 TCRs across spike, dominant at 160-218 and 743-854. Nearly half of spike-specific TCRs reportedly go after variant regions that carry no mutations.

This TCR was sampled from an adult who received the AZD1222 COVID-19 vaccine. The chain joins TRBV30 to TRBJ2-1, with 10 bases fitting TRBD1. The sample in question was peripheral blood, obtained 28 days after the second AZD1222 dose. CDR3 sequence reads: CAWKTGQGIGEQFF. The DNA of the CDR3 is TGTGCCTGGAAGACGGGACAGGGGATAGGTGAGCAGTTCTTC.